These 21 T cell receptor beta chains were sequenced from one sample in a study of T cell responses to AZD1222 COVID-19 vaccine. Assay used: immunoSEQ multiplex PCR; TCRdb lists only in-frame clones, some missing. Among around 71,000 clones listed, around four fifths were seen once. This specimen consisted of peripheral blood, obtained on day 0 of AZD1222 vaccination. The source is an adult in good health.

This rearrangement joins TRBV2 to TRBJ2-5; perhaps TRBD1 as D (6 bases). Germline V gene lookup returns CDR1 SNHLY and CDR2 FYNNEI. This CDR3 contains 13 residues. V lost 6 bases and J lost 2, with 10 bases in between. The CDR3 DNA reads as TGTGCCAGCAGAAGGACAGAACAAGAGACCCAGTACTTC. It is translated as CASRRTEQETQYF.

The chain combines TRBV4-3 with TRBJ2-5; TRBD2 might be the D (5 bases). The CDR3 length is 15 residues. The V gene lost 1 base and the J gene lost 4 bases, with 13 bases spanning the gap. Germline CDR1 LGHNA, CDR2 YSLEER. The CDR3 loop reads CASSQVGWAGETQYF. CDR3 nucleotides: TGCGCCAGCAGCCAAGTGGGGTGGGCGGGAGAGACCCAGTACTTC.

This chain links TRBV6-5 with TRBJ2-7; 9 nucleotides line up with TRBD2. Per germline, CDR1 MNHEY and CDR2 SVGAGI. J gave up 4 bases and V 4 bases, and 5 bases lay outside the gene matches. The CDR3 length is 14 residues. The CDR3 DNA reads as TGTGCCAGCAGTTTGGGGACTAGCAGTTACGAGCAGTACTTC. Its translation: CASSLGTSSYEQYF.

Concerning this clone itself: Germline and junction disagree at one end, which may indicate a read error. The chain combines TRBV2 with TRBJ2-7; tentative D call: TRBD2 (5 bases). The CDR3 consists of 14 residues. Germline V gives CDR1 SNHLY, CDR2 FYNNEI. The CDR3 bases are TGTGCCAGCAGAGAAGAGACGGGGTCCTACGAGCAGTACTTC. Residues: CASREETGSYEQYF.

CDR3 sequence: CASSWSDRAGTDTQYF. The CDR3 DNA is TGCGCCAGCAGCTGGTCAGACAGGGCCGGCACAGATACGCAGTATTTT. V and J are TRBV5-1 and TRBJ2-3; the match to TRBD1 covers 7 bases. This CDR3 has 16 amino acids. With V trimmed by 3 bases and J by 1 base, 8 bases remained unmatched. Looked up from germline, CDR1 is SGHRS and CDR2 is YFSETQ.

J is TRBJ2-5 and V is TRBV5-4; 7 bases line up with TRBD2. Germline V gene lookup returns CDR1 SGHNT and CDR2 YYREEE (reference sequence). There are 15 residues in the CDR3. With V trimmed by 0 bases and J by 3 bases, 5 bases remained unmatched. The CDR3 sequence: CASSLVGGTKETQYF. DNA for the CDR3: TGTGCCAGCAGCTTGGTGGGGGGGACCAAAGAGACCCAGTACTTC.

The V call is TRBV13, the J call TRBJ2-7; 8 nucleotides agree with TRBD1. J was trimmed by 1 base and V by 2 bases; bases with no gene match: 1. Looked up from germline, CDR1 is PRHDT and CDR2 is FYEKMQ (reference sequence). This CDR3 contains 14 residues. DNA of the CDR3: TGTGCCAGCAGCTTAAGACAGGGGTCCTACGAGCAGTACTTC. The encoded protein is CASSLRQGSYEQYF.

V is TRBV4-1 and J is TRBJ1-4, with D unclear. V lost 0 bases, J lost 14 bases, and 13 bases lay in between. Germline V lookup: CDR1 MGHRA, CDR2 YSYEKL. This CDR3 comprises 13 residues. In DNA form, the CDR3 reads TGCGCCAGCAGCCAAGAGACCGCTTCGTCGCTGTTTTTT. Encoded protein: CASSQETASSLFF.

The CDR3 bases are TGCGCCAGCAGCTTCGACAGGGGGCGAGAGACCCAGTACTTC. Translating gives CASSFDRGRETQYF. The chain has TRBV5-1 and TRBJ2-5; 10 bases are a match to TRBD1. Germline-derived CDR1 and CDR2 are SGHRS and YFSETQ. V gave up 2 bases and J gave up 4 bases; unmatched junction bases: 2. The CDR3 contains 14 residues.

The chain uses TRBV7-2 and TRBJ2-1, with D perhaps TRBD2 (5 bases). Trimming left V 2 bases short and J 8 bases short, with 7 bases between. This CDR3 has 12 residues. Looked up from germline, CDR1 is SGHTA and CDR2 is FQGNSA. For the CDR3, the DNA is TGTGCCAGCAGCTTATCGGGGTATGAGCAGTTCTTC. Its translation is CASSLSGYEQFF.

This chain uses TRBV11-2 with TRBJ2-5; D perhaps matches TRBD2 (5 bases). Deletions cut 5 bases from V and 5 bases from J, with 6 bases between. The CDR3 extends over 11 amino acids. CDR1 and CDR2 (germline): SGHAT, FQNNGV. The CDR3: CASSTGETQYF. Written as DNA, the CDR3 is TGTGCCAGCAGCACGGGGGAGACCCAGTACTTC.

This clone was picked up a small number of times. This sequence joins TRBV5-1 and TRBJ2-7, with 7 bases aligning to TRBD1. Trimming at V came to 3 bases and at J to 3 bases, leaving 12 bases not matched to a gene. The germline CDR1 and CDR2 sequences are SGHRS and YFSETQ. The CDR3 sequence is 16 residues long. The CDR3 sequence: CASSWTTGQKVYEQYF. DNA of the CDR3: TGCGCCAGCAGCTGGACCACGGGACAGAAAGTCTACGAGCAGTACTTC.

This clone was observed a single time. The chain carries TRBV2 and TRBJ2-7; a possible D gene is TRBD1 (5 bases). The CDR3 runs to 14 residues. Germline V gene data show CDR1 as SNHLY and CDR2 as FYNNEI. The germline V and J ends were trimmed by 7 bases and 2 bases, with 15 bases remaining between them. The CDR3 DNA reads as TGTGCCAGCAAGTGGGCAGGGCCCACCTACGAGCAGTACTTC. Translation gives CASKWAGPTYEQYF. Based on the CDR3 plus reference TRBV2 and TRBJ2-7, the full variable domain is EPEVTQTPSHQVTQMGQEVILRCVPISNHLYFYWYRQILGQKVEFLVSFYNNEISEKSEIFDDQFSVERPDGSNFTLKIRSTKLEDSAMYFCASKWAGPTYEQYFGPGTRLTVT.

The gene calls are TRBV30 and TRBJ1-3; D remains unclear. The V gene lost 6 bases and the J gene lost 2 bases, with 14 bases spanning the gap. This CDR3 has 14 amino acids. Germline CDR1 GTSNPN, CDR2 SVGIG (reference sequence). CDR3 residues: CACTGGRPGNTIYF. The CDR3 DNA reads TGTGCCTGCACGGGAGGGAGGCCTGGAAACACCATATATTTT. Using reference TRBV30 and TRBJ1-3 for the parts outside the CDR3, the full variable domain is SQTIHQWPATLVQPVGSPLSLECTVEGTSNPNLYWYRQAAGRGLQLLFYSVGIGQISSEVPQNLSASRPQDRQFILSSKKLLLSDSGFYLCACTGGRPGNTIYFGEGSWLTVV.

This chain uses TRBV3-1 (or the pseudogene TRBV3-2) with TRBJ2-1; TRBD2 matches at 8 bases. CDR1 is LGHDT and CDR2 is YNNKEL in the germline V gene (reference sequence). The V and J ends lost 6 bases and 0 bases, in that order; junction bases with no gene match: 7. The CDR3 runs to 16 residues. The CDR3 region has the DNA TGTGCCAGCAGGAGCGGACTAGCCAGCTCCTACAATGAGCAGTTCTTC. Translating gives CASRSGLASSYNEQFF.

This clone was recorded a few times. The genes are TRBV19 and TRBJ1-2, with a possible D match to TRBD1 (5 bases). V was clipped by 3 bases and J by 8 bases, with 10 bases between them. CDR3 length: 12 amino acids. Germline loops: CDR1 LNHDA, CDR2 SQIVND (reference sequence). This chain's CDR3 is CASSMISGGYTF. In DNA form, the CDR3 reads TGTGCCAGTAGTATGATTTCAGGGGGCTACACCTTC.

There are a few counts of this clone. The chain is built from TRBV6-1 and TRBJ1-2; maybe TRBD1 (5 bases). Germline values: CDR1 MNHNS, CDR2 SASEGT. CDR3 size: 15 residues. V was cut by 3 bases and J by 2 bases, with 13 bases left in between. The CDR3 spells CASSETPGTNYGYTF. For the CDR3, the DNA is TGTGCCAGCAGTGAGACCCCAGGGACCAACTATGGCTACACCTTC.

This clone was seen more than once but under ten times. This chain uses TRBV27 with TRBJ1-5; D might be TRBD1 (5 bases). Trimming shortened V by 6 bases and J by 7 bases, and 10 bases separated the two germline ends. CDR1 MNHEY and CDR2 SMNVEV come from the germline V gene (reference sequence). The CDR3 extends over 12 amino acids. In DNA, the CDR3 is TGTGCCAGCAGGGGGGAGGGACAGCCCCAGCATTTT. It yields the protein CASRGEGQPQHF.

The rearrangement joins TRBV9 to TRBJ1-3; D not certain. V lost 0 bases and J 2 bases, leaving 9 bases between the germline ends. Germline CDR1 and CDR2: SGDLS and YYNGEE. The CDR3 spans 15 residues. CDR3 region: CASSVEWQAGNTIYF. For the CDR3, the DNA is TGTGCCAGCAGCGTAGAGTGGCAGGCTGGAAACACCATATATTTT. The full variable domain, with the rest looked up from reference TRBV9 and TRBJ1-3, is DSGVTQTPKHLITATGQRVTLRCSPRSGDLSVYWYQQSLDQGLQFLIQYYNGEERAKGNILERFSAQQFPDLHSELNLSSLELGDSALYFCASSVEWQAGNTIYFGEGSWLTVV.

This chain uses TRBV6-5 with TRBJ2-2; D remains ambiguous. V was trimmed by 3 bases and J by 3 bases, leaving 8 bases between them. Germline V gives CDR1 MNHEY, CDR2 SVGAGI. The CDR3 loop spans 14 amino acids. The CDR3 loop reads CASSYAADTGELFF. DNA of the CDR3: TGTGCCAGCAGTTATGCCGCGGACACCGGGGAGCTGTTTTTT.

The chain carries TRBV3-1 (or the pseudogene TRBV3-2) and TRBJ1-2, with 7 positions matching TRBD1. The V gene's germline CDR1 is LGHDT and CDR2 YNNKEL (reference sequence). J was trimmed by 4 bases and V by 1 base; bases with no gene match: 9. There are 16 residues in the CDR3. CDR3 nucleotide sequence: TGTGCCAGCAGCCAAGGCCCAGGGGGGTTGAGCTATGGCTACACCTTC. Amino acids: CASSQGPGGLSYGYTF.